This T cell receptor (beta chain) was identified during a study of read filtering for tumor transcriptome and immune sequencing. The table lists this clonotype with many counts. Sampling of bone marrow took place during active disease in every patient. V lost 0 bases and J 6 bases, leaving 8 bases between the germline ends. Germline loops: CDR1 SGHVS, CDR2 FNYEAQ. This CDR3 is 13 amino acids long. From roughly 400 ng of RNA, a library with molecular barcoded alpha/delta and beta/gamma adaptors was made. TCRdb redid the calling of the reads with MiXCR, one entry per CDR3 protein. The table has around 50,000 distinct CDR3 sequences, about 20% seen once.

Material: a population of CD138-negative cells sorted from bone marrow. V is TRBV7-6 and J is TRBJ2-5; no clear D gene. This sequence originates from a donor aged 40 or over with multiple myeloma. The CDR3 region has the DNA TGTGCCAGCAGCTTAGCGCTGGGTAAGACCCAGTACTTC. This sequence encodes CASSLALGKTQYF.